This T cell receptor beta chain was sequenced for a study of blood T cell repertoires in COVID-19 (TCRdb year 2020). A note on the overall study: Samples covering the acute and convalescent phases of COVID-19 were provided by collaborators in the United States, Italy and Spain. The prospective study material was composed of cDNA or gDNA derived from T cells, B-cell-depleted T cells, or PBMCs. The dataset comprised deeply sampled blood TCRbeta repertoires from subjects exposed to, actively infected with, or recovered from COVID-19. The repertoires were made available in a free public database intended to serve as a resource for research on the immune response to SARS-CoV-2. The samples were drawn from two sources: the first 160 participants of the ongoing ImmuneRACE study, and 1,254 subjects contributed by 6 global collaborators. Nearly every sample came with metadata listing a de-identified subject ID, COVID-19 status, age in years and sex. Where available, HLA class I and class II types were obtained from metadata supplied by the sample provider rather than from assay-based typing. Study-level results and caveats: How much clinical and demographic metadata was included differed by source and by participant, and the metadata was provided uncurated.

V was cut back by 4 bases and J by 3 bases, leaving a gap of 7 bases between them. The germline V gene gives CDR1 as SGHRS and CDR2 as YFSETQ. The CDR3 has 12 amino acids, counting the end cysteine and phenylalanine. Solely the CDR3 DNA is kept, with 36 bases framed from the first base. The collaborating institutions used their own protocols to collect whole blood in K2EDTA tubes. Collaborator samples were shipped for TCRbeta analysis as frozen whole blood, isolated PBMCs, or DNA extracted from either sample type. As concerns this clone: Its target antigen remains unknown. Per-nucleotide qualities are absent, and no much larger clonotype sits a single base away.

The immunoSEQ Assay, a bias-controlled multiplex PCR, was used to amplify TCRbeta CDR3 regions from genomic DNA. Per the authors' processing: Nucleated cell counts per sample were estimated from amplification of reference gene primers within the assay. To quantify the absolute abundance of each unique TCRbeta CDR3 rearrangement, sequence reads were collapsed and filtered. For each sample, productive Simpson clonality was calculated as the square root of Simpson's diversity index over productive rearrangements. TCRdb retrieved this table from immuneACCESS and kept in-frame rearrangements only. Not all clones are present; in checked studies, unresolved V genes account for under half, and no reason is known for the remainder. The V and J calls and clone size were taken over from that table, and D and trimming were inferred from the DNA. The sample table contains about 83,000 clones; only one count was recorded for 86% of them. Of the sample, about 20% is held by the ten largest clones.

The specimen sequenced was peripheral blood. The sequence was obtained from a woman older than 75 in a cohort sampled during active or convalescent COVID-19. The rearranged segments are TRBV5-1 and TRBJ1-2; confidence is insufficient to name the D gene. The base sequence is TGCGCCAGCAGCCCAGGTGACTATGGCTACACCTTC. This translates into CASSPGDYGYTF.